This paragraph covers one T cell receptor (beta chain) sequence. At one end, the junction sequence differs from germline, possibly due to a read error. Profiles of TCR beta VDJ and CDR3 were generated from a genomic DNA template. A single record per CDR3 protein comes from TCRdb applying MiXCR to the reads. Of about 160,000 distinct CDR3 sequences listed, around 48% are singletons. Germline values: CDR1 KGHDR, CDR2 SFDVKD. This CDR3 has 13 residues. This sample is part of a study of CD8+CD57+ T cells in acquired aplastic anemia. Looking at the study overall: CD4+ and CD8+ cells, once sorted, gave DNA averaging about 3 ug.

Sequenced patients had shown CD8+CD57+ cell expansion by flow cytometry. Patients uniformly had severe acquired aplastic anemia. Material for sequencing was sorted CD4+, CD8+, or CD8+CD57+ T cells (not recorded which) from PBMCs. The J gene is TRBJ2-2, the V gene TRBV24-1; D is possibly TRBD2 (6 bases). The TCR was taken from a human donor with aplastic anemia. The CDR3 protein is CATSDKSTGGLFF. CDR3 DNA sequence: TGTGCCACCAGTGATAAGAGCACCGGGGGGCTGTTTTTT.